This T cell receptor (beta chain) was sequenced during a study of T cell responses to AZD1222 COVID-19 vaccine. Study observations and caveats: There were mostly white British donors and more females than males, and clonal diversity was possibly underestimated.

The length of the CDR3 is 14 residues. Germline V gene data show CDR1 as SGHRS and CDR2 as YFSETQ. Trimming took off 2 bases at V and 2 bases at J, with 10 bases between the two ends. Comment on this clone: As yet, its antigen is unknown.

Profiling relied on immunoSEQ multiplex PCR, and the TCRdb table lists in-frame clones only, not all of them. Of some 150,000 clones in the sample, over 75% were seen once. The specimen was peripheral blood, collected 28 days after the second dose of the MenACWY control vaccine. V gene TRBV5-1 combines with J gene TRBJ1-2; a weak D match, TRBD1 (5 bases). The TCR was taken from an adult who received the MenACWY meningococcal vaccine as a control. The CDR3 sequence: CASSLMTANYGYTF. CDR3 DNA sequence: TGCGCCAGCAGCTTAATGACAGCGAACTATGGCTACACCTTC.